The 14 T cell receptor beta chains reported below all come from one sample, sequenced in a study of CD8 T cells in ankylosing spondylitis (dated by TCRdb to 2017 to 2019). The library was made by 5' RACE. For sequencing, an Illumina HiSeq 2500 was employed. Using fastp trimming at Q25 and MiXCR clonotype assembly, TCRdb reanalyzed the public sequencing data and kept in-frame beta chains. When rows share a CDR3 protein, they turn into one entry using the most common DNA and genes. Across this sample there are about 360,000 distinct CDR3 sequences, with roughly 14% seen only once. Jointly, the top ten make up roughly 0.99% of the sample. Sequenced input: blood, either unsorted or a sorted T cell fraction (not recorded which). These receptor sequences come from a male donor with ankylosing spondylitis or in good health (not recorded which).

The chain uses TRBV29-1 and TRBJ2-3; possibly TRBD2 for D (5 bases). V lost 3 bases, J lost 1 base, and 11 bases lay in between. Germline V gene data show CDR1 as SQVTM and CDR2 as ANQGSEA. This CDR3 comprises 14 residues. The CDR3 coding sequence is TGCAGCGTTGAGAGGACTCTAGGCACAGATACGCAGTATTTT. This gives the protein CSVERTLGTDTQYF.

This chain uses TRBV20-1 with TRBJ2-1, with D possibly being TRBD1 or TRBD2 (5 bases each). V dropped 1 base and J dropped 9 bases, with 10 bases sitting between them. This CDR3 spans 12 amino acids. Germline CDR1 DFQATT, CDR2 SNEGSKA (reference sequence). The CDR3 spells CSARGDAAEQFF. The DNA for the CDR3 is TGCAGTGCTAGAGGGGACGCCGCTGAGCAGTTCTTC.

V gene TRBV27 combines with J gene TRBJ1-3; D is possibly TRBD1 (6 bases). Germline values: CDR1 MNHEY, CDR2 SMNVEV (reference sequence). Trimming cost V 1 base and J 4 bases, with 11 bases left between them. This CDR3 is 15 amino acids long. CDR3 sequence: CASSLLGAPGNTIYF. The CDR3 DNA reads TGTGCCAGCAGTTTATTGGGGGCGCCGGGAAACACCATATATTTT.

The chain couples TRBV12-3 or TRBV12-4 to TRBJ2-3; 11 bases are shared with TRBD2. V shed 5 bases and J 1 base; nucleotides not matched to a gene: 8. This CDR3 is built from 17 residues. The CDR3 here is CASSPPTSGDRTDTQYF. The CDR3 DNA is TGTGCCAGCAGTCCGCCGACTAGCGGGGACCGCACAGATACGCAGTATTTT.

This clonotype was detected only a few times. This chain connects TRBV12-3 or TRBV12-4 to TRBJ2-1, with D uncertain. This CDR3 comprises 14 residues. Trimming stripped 5 bases from V and 9 bases from J, with 17 bases between. The CDR3 DNA sequence: TGTGCCAGCAGTCGGGTACCCTCCAATGCTGAGCAGTTCTTC. Protein sequence: CASSRVPSNAEQFF.

This clonotype was found a few times. The chain is built from TRBV10-2 and TRBJ1-2; D is unclear. The length of the CDR3 is 14 residues. Germline lookup yields CDR1 WSHSY and CDR2 SAAADI. The germline V and J ends were trimmed by 0 bases and 8 bases, with 13 bases remaining between them. Written as DNA, the CDR3 is TGCGCCAGCAGTGAGTCGAGGCAGGCGGGAGGCTACACCTTC. This sequence encodes CASSESRQAGGYTF.

This clonotype was seen more than once but under ten times. Written as DNA, the CDR3 is TGCAGTGCTGTCAAGGACGGGCGCACAGATACGCAGTATTTT. It specifies CSAVKDGRTDTQYF. The gene calls are TRBV20-1 and TRBJ2-3; D call uncertain. V lost 5 bases and J 1 base, leaving 13 bases between the germline ends. This CDR3 is built from 14 residues. Germline V gene lookup returns CDR1 DFQATT and CDR2 SNEGSKA (reference sequence).

This clonotype appeared a few times. The CDR3 nucleotides are TGTGCCAGCAGCTGGGGGACAGGCCACAGTTCCATTCAGTACTTC. Its translation: CASSWGTGHSSIQYF. The rearrangement uses TRBV7-2 and TRBJ2-4; 8 positions agree with TRBD1. CDR1 is SGHTA, CDR2 FQGNSA, per germline. V gave up 4 bases and J gave up 9 bases; unmatched junction bases: 11. The CDR3 spans 15 residues.

This chain links TRBV4-1 with TRBJ2-5, with D hard to call. The CDR3 covers 13 residues. CDR1 is MGHRA and CDR2 is YSYEKL in the germline V gene. Trimming stripped 0 bases from V and 8 bases from J, with 10 bases between. The CDR3 loop is CASSQERSTTQYF. The CDR3 nucleotides read TGCGCCAGCAGCCAAGAAAGGTCCACCACCCAGTACTTC.

This clonotype was detected many times. The chain is built from TRBV27 and TRBJ2-7; TRBD1 agrees at 7 bases. Trimming at V came to 3 bases and at J to 7 bases, leaving 6 bases not matched to a gene. The CDR3 is made up of 13 amino acids. CDR1 is MNHEY, CDR2 SMNVEV, per germline (reference sequence). Here the CDR3 DNA reads TGTGCCAGCAGTTTCACGACAGGGCGAGAGCAGTACTTC. It specifies CASSFTTGREQYF.

This chain uses TRBV20-1 with TRBJ2-7; 11 nucleotides align to TRBD1. The V gene end was trimmed by 1 base and the J gene end by 4 bases; junction bases not matched to a gene: 3. Germline V gene lookup returns CDR1 DFQATT and CDR2 SNEGSKA (reference sequence). The CDR3 extends over 14 amino acids. CDR3 bases: TGCAGTGCTAGAGGGGGGACAGGGGGATACGAGCAGTACTTC. Translating gives CSARGGTGGYEQYF.

As DNA, the CDR3 is TGTGCCAGCAGCGTTCTAGCGGGATTCTCCTACGAGCAGTACTTC. It is translated as CASSVLAGFSYEQYF. This sequence joins TRBV9 and TRBJ2-7, with TRBD2 matching over 9 bases. CDR1 is SGDLS, CDR2 YYNGEE, per germline. This CDR3 is 15 amino acids long. V trimming: 2 bases; J trimming: 0 bases; junction bases outside the gene matches: 3. Supplemented by reference TRBV9 and TRBJ2-7, the full variable domain reads DSGVTQTPKHLITATGQRVTLRCSPRSGDLSVYWYQQSLDQGLQFLIQYYNGEERAKGNILERFSAQQFPDLHSELNLSSLELGDSALYFCASSVLAGFSYEQYFGPGTRLTVT.

The gene calls are TRBV2 and TRBJ2-3; TRBD1 agrees at 7 bases. Losses at the gene ends were 10 bases for V and 1 base for J; bases not matched to a gene: 8. This CDR3 comprises 14 residues. Germline assignment: CDR1 SNHLY and CDR2 FYNNEI. This CDR3 is CATLDRVGTDTQYF. CDR3 coding DNA: TGTGCCACCTTAGACAGGGTGGGCACAGATACGCAGTATTTT. The full variable domain, its missing parts supplied by reference TRBV2 and TRBJ2-3, is EPEVTQTPSHQVTQMGQEVILRCVPISNHLYFYWYRQILGQKVEFLVSFYNNEISEKSEIFDDQFSVERPDGSNFTLKIRSTKLEDSAMYFCATLDRVGTDTQYFGPGTRLTVL.

This clonotype was seen only a few times. The chain recombines TRBV12-3 or TRBV12-4 with TRBJ2-1, with a weak D call TRBD2 (6 bases). V lost 5 bases and J lost 7, with 18 bases in between. This CDR3 contains 15 residues. The CDR3 coding sequence is TGTGCCAGCAGTCCGTCGACTAGTTTGGGGAATGAGCAGTTCTTC. It encodes CASSPSTSLGNEQFF.